This record covers a single T cell receptor (beta chain). Via MiXCR, TCRdb re-called the RT-PCR reads, giving one row per CDR3 protein. The sample holds about 680,000 distinct CDR3 sequences, more than 13% seen once. The sample comprised memory CD4+ T cells from blood. This clonotype was obtained from a female donor in good health, serving as a healthy control.

This CDR3 reads CSGYGTGEEAFF. The CDR3 DNA is TGCAGCGGATACGGGACAGGGGAAGAAGCTTTCTTT. The chain is built from TRBV29-1 and TRBJ1-1; 10 bases agree with TRBD1. Germline lookup yields CDR1 SQVTM and CDR2 ANQGSEA. Losses at the gene ends were 7 bases for V and 8 bases for J; bases not matched to a gene: 7. The CDR3 extends over 12 amino acids.